One sample yielded the 4 T cell receptor beta chains listed below, sequenced in a study of T-cell reconstitution after alpha-beta-depleted transplantation in children. Preparation of the TCRbeta library was carried out with unique molecular identifiers. TCRdb called the PCR reads again in MiXCR, with one record for every CDR3 protein. Among more than 400,000 distinct CDR3 sequences listed, around 10% were seen once. Material: PBMCs, mostly from graft donor cells, obtained 180 days after TCRalphabeta/CD19-depleted stem cell transplant. Receptors were obtained from a female patient under 10 years old who had a stem cell transplant for aplastic anemia, so the T cells may come from the graft donor.

The chain joins TRBV6-1 to TRBJ2-5; either TRBD1 or TRBD2 may fit D (5 bases each). Germline CDR1 MNHNS, CDR2 SASEGT. There are 14 residues in the CDR3. V dropped 4 bases and J dropped 4 bases, with 13 bases sitting between them. Here the CDR3 reads CASSGRQGRETQYF. The CDR3 nucleotides read TGTGCCAGCAGTGGCCGGCAGGGACGAGAGACCCAGTACTTC.

The chain carries TRBV6-1 and TRBJ2-2; maybe TRBD2 (6 bases). The germline V gene has CDR1 MNHNS and CDR2 SASEGT. This CDR3 region has 15 residues. V was clipped by 5 bases and J by 5 bases, with 15 bases between them. As DNA, the CDR3 is TGTGCCAGCAGTCCATACCCCGGGGGAACCGGGGAGCTGTTTTTT. Translation gives CASSPYPGGTGELFF.

A few counts support this clonotype. The V and J genes are TRBV4-1 and TRBJ2-2; 7 positions match TRBD2. J was trimmed by 5 bases and V by 1 base; bases with no gene match: 4. The germline V gene has CDR1 MGHRA and CDR2 YSYEKL. This CDR3 comprises 15 residues. CDR3 amino acids: CASSQVGGWTGELFF. The CDR3 bases are TGCGCCAGCAGCCAAGTCGGGGGGTGGACCGGGGAGCTGTTTTTT.

This chain links TRBV6-6 with TRBJ1-2, with TRBD1 as a possible D gene (5 bases). The germline V and J ends were trimmed by 7 bases and 4 bases, with 10 bases remaining between them. The CDR3 spans 12 residues. Germline CDR1 reads MNHNY; CDR2 reads SVGAGI (reference sequence). CDR3 nucleotides: TGTGCCAGCACGGGGGATAGCTATGGCTACACCTTC. As protein: CASTGDSYGYTF.